This T cell receptor (beta chain) was captured by sequencing in a study of blood T cell repertoires in COVID-19. Overall study context: Material from acute and convalescent COVID-19 was sourced from the United States, Italy and Spain. PBMCs, B-cell-depleted T cells, or T cells were the source of the cDNA or gDNA that made up the material.

The assay was immunoSEQ multiplex PCR, and TCRdb's table has in-frame clones only and misses some. The sample carries about 120,000 clones, approximately 80% recorded once. The CDR3 runs 14 residues. Trimming shortened V by 1 base and J by 0 bases, and 7 bases separated the two germline ends. Germline CDR1 and CDR2: SGHNT and YYREEE (reference sequence). The genes are TRBV5-4 and TRBJ1-1; D is unclear. The receptor's source is a man aged 65 to 79 with active or convalescent COVID-19. The sample consisted of peripheral blood. CDR3 nucleotides: TGTGCCAGCAGCTTGAGTCAGATGAACACTGAAGCTTTCTTT. Translating it yields CASSLSQMNTEAFF.